The 3 T cell receptor beta chains presented below share a single source sample, sequenced in a study of shared clonotypes between healthy human individuals (dated by TCRdb to 2020 to 2021). Library generation was performed with the immunoSEQ multiplex PCR assay. TCRdb limited this immuneACCESS table to in-frame rearrangements with V and J called. A share of clones is missing; checked studies link under half to unresolved V genes, and the rest is unexplained. The sample includes about 470,000 clones, with 79% observed a single time. The ten largest clonotypes hold roughly an eighth of the sample. Input material: PBMCs. Every receptor here comes from a woman between 35 and 50 years old in good health. Some clones in this sample may be carry-over from other donors' samples.

The table lists this clone with a few counts. The J gene is TRBJ1-1, the V gene TRBV9; D is unresolved. The CDR3 is made up of 14 amino acids. From germline, CDR1 is SGDLS and CDR2 YYNGEE. V lost 2 bases to trimming and J lost 0 bases, with 8 bases between them. CDR3 DNA: TGTGCCAGCAGCGTGGATGGTGTGAACACTGAAGCTTTCTTT. It specifies CASSVDGVNTEAFF.

The chain uses TRBV4-2 and TRBJ2-2, with D perhaps assigned TRBD1 or TRBD2 (5 bases each). This CDR3 has 21 residues. Germline lookup yields CDR1 LGHNA and CDR2 YNFKEQ. Trimming stripped 1 base from V and 3 bases from J, with 27 bases between. CDR3 DNA sequence: TGTGCCAGCAGCCAAGGAGATAGGGCCGCTTCACATGGGGGAGACACCGGGGAGCTGTTTTTT. It specifies CASSQGDRAASHGGDTGELFF.

The V and J genes are TRBV5-4 and TRBJ2-5, with 13 nucleotides matching TRBD2. The tail of the sequence fits TRBJ2-7 better, so the J call may be wrong. Germline loops: CDR1 SGHNT, CDR2 YYREEE (reference sequence). CDR3 length: 15 residues. For the CDR3, the DNA is TGTGCCAGCAGCTCAGGGACTAGCGGGACCTACGAGCAGTACTTC. Amino acid sequence: CASSSGTSGTYEQYF.